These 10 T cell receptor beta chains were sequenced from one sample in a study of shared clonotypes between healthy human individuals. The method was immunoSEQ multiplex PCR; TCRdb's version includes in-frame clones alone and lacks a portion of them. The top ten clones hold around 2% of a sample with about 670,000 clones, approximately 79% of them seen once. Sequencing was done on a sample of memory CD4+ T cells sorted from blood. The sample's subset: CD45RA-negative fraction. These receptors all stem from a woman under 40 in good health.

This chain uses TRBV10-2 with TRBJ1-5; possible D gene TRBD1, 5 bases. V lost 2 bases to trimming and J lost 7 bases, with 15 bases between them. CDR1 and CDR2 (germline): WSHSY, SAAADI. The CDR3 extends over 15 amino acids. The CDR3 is CASSEEGGDGQPQHF. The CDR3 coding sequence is TGCGCCAGCAGTGAGGAGGGAGGGGATGGACAGCCCCAGCATTTT.

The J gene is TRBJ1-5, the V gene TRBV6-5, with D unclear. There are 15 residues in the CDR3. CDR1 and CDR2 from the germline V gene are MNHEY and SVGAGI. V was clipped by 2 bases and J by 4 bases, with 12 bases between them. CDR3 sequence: CASSYEGGRNQPQHF. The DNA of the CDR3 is TGTGCCAGCAGTTACGAAGGCGGAAGGAATCAGCCCCAGCATTTT.

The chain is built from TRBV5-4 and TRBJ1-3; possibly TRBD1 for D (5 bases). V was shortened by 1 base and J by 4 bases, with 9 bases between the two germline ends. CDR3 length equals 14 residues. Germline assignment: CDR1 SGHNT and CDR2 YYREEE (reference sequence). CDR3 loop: CASSLQGVGNTIYF. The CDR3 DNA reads TGTGCCAGCAGCTTGCAGGGTGTAGGAAACACCATATATTTT.

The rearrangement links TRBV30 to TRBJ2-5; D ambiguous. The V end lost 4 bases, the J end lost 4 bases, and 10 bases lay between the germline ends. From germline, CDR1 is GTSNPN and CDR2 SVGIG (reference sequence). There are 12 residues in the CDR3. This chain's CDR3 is CAWNKLGETQYF. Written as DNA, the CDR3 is TGTGCCTGGAATAAGTTGGGAGAGACCCAGTACTTC.

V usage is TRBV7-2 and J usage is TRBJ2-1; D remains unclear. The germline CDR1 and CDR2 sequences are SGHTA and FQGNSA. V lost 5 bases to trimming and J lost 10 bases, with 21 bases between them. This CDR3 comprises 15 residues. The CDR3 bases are TGTGCCAGCAGCCGAGTGACCTTGACCCCTTCCGAGCAGTTCTTC. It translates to CASSRVTLTPSEQFF.

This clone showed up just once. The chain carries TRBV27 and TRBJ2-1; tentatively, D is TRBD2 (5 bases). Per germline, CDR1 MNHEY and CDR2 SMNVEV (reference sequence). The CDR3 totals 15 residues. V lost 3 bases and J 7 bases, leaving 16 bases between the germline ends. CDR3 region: CASSFILGSRNEQFF. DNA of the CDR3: TGTGCCAGCAGTTTTATTCTAGGGAGTCGGAATGAGCAGTTCTTC.

CDR3 sequence: CASTPRGRLGNTIYF. The CDR3 DNA reads TGTGCCAGCACTCCAAGGGGGCGCCTTGGAAACACCATATATTTT. The chain couples TRBV28 to TRBJ1-3; 7 positions match TRBD1. V shed 7 bases and J 3 bases; nucleotides not matched to a gene: 9. There are 15 residues in the CDR3. Germline CDR1 MDHEN, CDR2 SYDVKM.

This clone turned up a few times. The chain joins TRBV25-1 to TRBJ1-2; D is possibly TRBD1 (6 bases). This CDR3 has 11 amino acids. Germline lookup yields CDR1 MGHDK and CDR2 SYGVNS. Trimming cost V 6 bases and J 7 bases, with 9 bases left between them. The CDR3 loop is CASRGGGGYTF. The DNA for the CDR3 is TGTGCCAGCAGGGGAGGGGGTGGCTACACCTTC.

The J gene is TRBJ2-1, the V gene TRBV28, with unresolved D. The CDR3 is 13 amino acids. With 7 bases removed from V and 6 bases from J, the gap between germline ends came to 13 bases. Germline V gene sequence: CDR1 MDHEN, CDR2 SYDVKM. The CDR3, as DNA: TGTGCCAGCATATACCAATTAGGCAATGAGCAGTTCTTC. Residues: CASIYQLGNEQFF.

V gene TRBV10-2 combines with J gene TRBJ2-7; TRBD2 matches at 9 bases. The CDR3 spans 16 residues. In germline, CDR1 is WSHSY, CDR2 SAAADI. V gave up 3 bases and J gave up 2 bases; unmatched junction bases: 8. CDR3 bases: TGCGCCAGCAGTGAACTCGCAGCGGGAGGAACCTACGAGCAGTACTTC. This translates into CASSELAAGGTYEQYF.